This entry lists 10 T cell receptor beta chains sequenced from one sample in a study of T cells in Graves' hyperthyroidism and ophthalmopathy. Amplification targeted TCR beta CDR3 regions from RNA transcripts. The study used the HTBI primer set for a first-round RT-PCR of the TCR CDR3. TCRdb used MiXCR to reprocess the multiplex PCR reads, holding one entry per CDR3 protein. The sample has hundreds of thousands of distinct CDR3 sequences, about 16% seen once; the top ten hold about 41%. The source material was blood. All receptors come from a man aged 35 to 55 with Graves' hyperthyroidism.

The genes are TRBV19 and TRBJ2-6; TRBD1 matches 7 bases. In germline, CDR1 is LNHDA, CDR2 SQIVND (reference sequence). This CDR3 comprises 16 residues. Trimming at V came to 5 bases and at J to 2 bases, leaving 6 bases not matched to a gene. CDR3 nucleotides: TGTGCCAGTAGTCCTGAGGGGGCGCCTGGGGCCAACGTCCTGACTTTC. As protein: CASSPEGAPGANVLTF.

The table lists this clonotype with many counts. The chain uses TRBV2 and TRBJ1-6, with D possibly TRBD1 on 6 matching bases. Trimming took 1 base from V and 7 from J, leaving 8 bases between them. Germline V gene sequence: CDR1 SNHLY, CDR2 FYNNEI. The CDR3 extends over 14 amino acids. The CDR3 loop reads CASSEGQANSPLHF. Here the CDR3 DNA reads TGTGCCAGCAGTGAAGGACAGGCAAATTCACCCCTCCACTTT.

This clonotype was seen a handful of times. The genes are TRBV4-3 and TRBJ1-5; 9 bases map to TRBD1. Per the germline V gene, CDR1 is LGHNA and CDR2 is YSLEER. The CDR3 runs 15 residues. With V trimmed by 5 bases and J by 6 bases, 8 bases remained unmatched. The CDR3 reads CASSSNRDRAQPQHF. As DNA, the CDR3 is TGCGCCAGCAGCAGCAACCGGGACAGGGCTCAGCCCCAGCATTTT.

This clonotype was found a few times. The rearrangement links TRBV9 to TRBJ1-1; D gene unclear. Trimming shortened V by 2 bases and J by 4 bases, and 15 bases separated the two germline ends. Germline CDR1 and CDR2: SGDLS and YYNGEE. CDR3 length: 15 amino acids. CDR3 residues: CASSVDPGRTTEAFF. CDR3 nucleotides: TGTGCCAGCAGCGTTGATCCCGGGAGGACCACTGAAGCTTTCTTT.

This clonotype was found many times. The chain couples TRBV4-3 to TRBJ2-5; D not resolved. From germline, CDR1 is LGHNA and CDR2 YSLEER. V lost 0 bases to trimming and J lost 1 base, with 9 bases between them. This CDR3 is 15 amino acids long. This CDR3 reads CASSQDKTVQETQYF. The CDR3 DNA reads as TGCGCCAGCAGCCAAGATAAAACAGTCCAAGAGACCCAGTACTTC.

This clonotype was observed at least ten times. The chain carries TRBV7-9 and TRBJ2-7, with 7 bases aligning to TRBD1. The CDR3 runs 16 residues. The germline gives CDR1 SEHNR, CDR2 FQNEAQ (reference sequence). V shed 2 bases and J 2 bases; nucleotides not matched to a gene: 9. For the CDR3, the DNA is TGTGCCAGCAGCTTATCCCACAGGGGACCCACCTACGAGCAGTACTTC. Translation gives CASSLSHRGPTYEQYF.

A few counts support this clonotype. The V gene is TRBV12-3 or TRBV12-4, the J gene TRBJ2-7, with D perhaps assigned TRBD1 or TRBD2 (5 bases each). V lost 3 bases and J 6 bases, leaving 6 bases between the germline ends. The length of the CDR3 is 11 residues. The CDR3 loop is CASSFGGEQYF. DNA of the CDR3: TGTGCCAGCAGTTTTGGGGGCGAGCAGTACTTC.

There are many counts of this clonotype. The rearrangement joins TRBV28 to TRBJ1-2; the D is unclear. Germline V gene data show CDR1 as MDHEN and CDR2 as SYDVKM. The CDR3 contains 16 residues. The V end lost 2 bases, the J end lost 3 bases, and 16 bases lay between the germline ends. CDR3 in DNA: TGTGCCAGCAGTTTACACCGACGCCTGGCACACTATGGCTACACCTTC. It is translated as CASSLHRRLAHYGYTF.

This clonotype showed up just a few times. The V gene is TRBV7-9, the J gene TRBJ1-2; a weak D match, TRBD1 (5 bases). Trimming removed 11 bases at V and 4 bases at J, with 17 bases between. CDR1 SEHNR and CDR2 FQNEAQ come from the germline V gene (reference sequence). This CDR3 has 13 amino acids. CDR3 in amino acids: CAQRWGGVYGYTF. The CDR3 DNA reads TGTGCCCAACGGTGGGGGGGGGTCTATGGCTACACCTTC.

This clonotype was recorded at least ten times. The CDR3 region has the DNA TGTGCCAGCTCAAGGGACAGAGAATACAATGAGCAGTTCTTC. Protein: CASSRDREYNEQFF. The V and J genes are TRBV18 and TRBJ2-1; TRBD1 matches 7 bases. Germline V CDR1 and CDR2: KGHSH, LQKENI. Trimming at V came to 5 bases and at J to 4 bases, leaving 5 bases not matched to a gene. The CDR3 is made up of 14 amino acids.